This TCR beta chain was observed in a study of blood T cell repertoires in COVID-19. Only in-frame clones appear in the TCRdb table, and some are missing; sequencing was by immunoSEQ multiplex PCR. The sample shows around 180,000 clones, more than 75% of them seen only once. CDR3 length equals 16 residues. Trimming at V came to 6 bases and at J to 5 bases, leaving 10 bases not matched to a gene. Germline V gene sequence: CDR1 SGHVS, CDR2 FQNEAQ. Self-reported history from a screening survey and questionnaire set each donor's cohort. The sequenced sample consisted of PBMCs or T cells enriched from blood (not recorded which). V and J are TRBV7-8 and TRBJ1-6, with 7 bases aligning to TRBD1. The sequence was collected from a woman aged 50 to 65 with acute COVID-19. The chain's CDR3 is CASSTGTAANNSPLHF. CDR3 nucleotides: TGTGCCAGCAGTACTGGGACAGCGGCCAATAATTCACCCCTCCACTTT. Full variable domain (remainder filled in from reference TRBV7-8 and TRBJ1-6): GAGVSQSPRYKVAKRGQDVALRCDPISGHVSLFWYQQALGQGPEFLTYFQNEAQLDKSGLPSDRFFAERPEGSVSTLKIQRTQQEDSAVYLCASSTGTAANNSPLHFGNGTRLTVT.